The T cell receptor beta chain under discussion was sequenced for a study of T cells after yellow fever vaccination. Whole-study context: SMART-Seq v4 Ultra Low Input prepared libraries from low-cell fractions. Notes on the study in general: Clonotypes shared by both compartments, CD4 and CD8, made up a small share. In FACS-sorted repertoires, abundant clonotypes from the bulk population could appear as contaminants.

Concerning this clonotype: What it binds is not known.

By 5'RACE template switching, TCR cDNA was produced, with a universal primer site and UMIs added in the process. TCRdb itself ran the 5' RACE reads through MiXCR, one entry per CDR3 protein. The table has around 320,000 distinct CDR3 sequences, approximately 4% seen once. V lost 2 bases, J lost 0 bases, and 4 bases lay in between. This CDR3 has 13 amino acids. The V gene's germline CDR1 is LNHNV and CDR2 YYDKDF (reference sequence). This sequence was found in a man aged 18-30 years who received the YFV17D yellow fever vaccine. Sequences were derived from PBMCs, sampled 15 days after the yellow fever booster vaccination. The V call is TRBV15, the J call TRBJ1-1; D unclear. The CDR3 here is CATSRRMNTEAFF. Written as DNA, the CDR3 is TGTGCCACCAGCAGAAGGATGAACACTGAAGCTTTCTTT.